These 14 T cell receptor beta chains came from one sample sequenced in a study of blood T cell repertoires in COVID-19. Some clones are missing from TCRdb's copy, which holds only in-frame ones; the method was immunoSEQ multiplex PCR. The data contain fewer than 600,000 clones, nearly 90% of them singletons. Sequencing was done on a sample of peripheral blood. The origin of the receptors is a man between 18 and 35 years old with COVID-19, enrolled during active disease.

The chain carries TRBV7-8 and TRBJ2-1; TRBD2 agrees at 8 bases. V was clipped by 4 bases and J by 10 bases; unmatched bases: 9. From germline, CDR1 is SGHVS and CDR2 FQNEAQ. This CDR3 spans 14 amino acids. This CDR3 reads CASSYPGGAREQFF. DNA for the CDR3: TGTGCCAGCAGCTACCCCGGGGGGGCACGGGAGCAGTTCTTC.

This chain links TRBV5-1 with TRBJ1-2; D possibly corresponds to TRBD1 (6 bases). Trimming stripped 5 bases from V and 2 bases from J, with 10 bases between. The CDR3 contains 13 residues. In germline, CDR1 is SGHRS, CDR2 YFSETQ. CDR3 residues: CASRLDSNYGYTF. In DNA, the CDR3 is TGCGCCAGCAGGCTGGACAGCAACTATGGCTACACCTTC.

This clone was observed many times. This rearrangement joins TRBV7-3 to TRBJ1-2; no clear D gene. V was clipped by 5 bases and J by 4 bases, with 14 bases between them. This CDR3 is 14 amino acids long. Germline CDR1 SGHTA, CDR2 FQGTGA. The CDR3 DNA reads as TGTGCCAGCAGCCCCAACCGCGGTACCTATGGCTACACCTTC. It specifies CASSPNRGTYGYTF.

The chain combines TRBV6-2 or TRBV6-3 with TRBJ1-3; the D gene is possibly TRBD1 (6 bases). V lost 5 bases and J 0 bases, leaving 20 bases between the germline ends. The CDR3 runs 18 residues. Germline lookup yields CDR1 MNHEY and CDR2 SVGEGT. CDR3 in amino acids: CASSAPDTGHLSGNTIYF. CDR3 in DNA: TGTGCCAGCAGTGCGCCAGACACGGGACACCTCTCTGGAAACACCATATATTTT.

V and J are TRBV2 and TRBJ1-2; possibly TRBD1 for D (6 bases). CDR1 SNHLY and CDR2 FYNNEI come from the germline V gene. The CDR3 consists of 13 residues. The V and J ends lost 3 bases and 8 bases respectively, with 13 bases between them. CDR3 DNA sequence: TGTGCCAGCAGTGAGGCACAGGGACGGGGCTACACCTTC. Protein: CASSEAQGRGYTF.

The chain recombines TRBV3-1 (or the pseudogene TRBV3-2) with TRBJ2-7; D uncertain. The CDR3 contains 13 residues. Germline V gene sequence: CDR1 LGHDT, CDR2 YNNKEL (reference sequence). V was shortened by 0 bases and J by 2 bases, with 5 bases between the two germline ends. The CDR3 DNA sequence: TGTGCCAGCAGCCAAGATACAACCTACGAGCAGTACTTC. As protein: CASSQDTTYEQYF.

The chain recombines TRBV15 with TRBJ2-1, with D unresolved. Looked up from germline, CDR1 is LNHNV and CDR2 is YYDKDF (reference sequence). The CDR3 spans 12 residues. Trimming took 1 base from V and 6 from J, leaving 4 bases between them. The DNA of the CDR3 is TGTGCCACCAGCAGAGGCGGCAATGAGCAGTTCTTC. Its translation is CATSRGGNEQFF.

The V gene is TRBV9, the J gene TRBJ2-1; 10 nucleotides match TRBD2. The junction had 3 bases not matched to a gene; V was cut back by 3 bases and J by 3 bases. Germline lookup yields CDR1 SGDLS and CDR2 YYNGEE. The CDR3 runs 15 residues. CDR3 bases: TGTGCCAGCAGCGGGACTAGCGGAAACTACAATGAGCAGTTCTTC. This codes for CASSGTSGNYNEQFF.

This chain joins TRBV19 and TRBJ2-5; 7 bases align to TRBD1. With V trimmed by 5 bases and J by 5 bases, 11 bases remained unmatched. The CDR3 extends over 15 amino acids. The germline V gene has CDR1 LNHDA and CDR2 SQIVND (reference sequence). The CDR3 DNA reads TGTGCCAGTAGTTCGTACAGGGGAACTCCGGAGACCCAGTACTTC. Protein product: CASSSYRGTPETQYF.

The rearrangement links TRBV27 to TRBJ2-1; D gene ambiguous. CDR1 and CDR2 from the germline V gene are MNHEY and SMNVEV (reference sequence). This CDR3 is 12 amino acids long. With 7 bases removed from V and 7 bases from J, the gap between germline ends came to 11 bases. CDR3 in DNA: TGTGCCAGCAACTCCCGCCGTAATGAGCAGTTCTTC. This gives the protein CASNSRRNEQFF.

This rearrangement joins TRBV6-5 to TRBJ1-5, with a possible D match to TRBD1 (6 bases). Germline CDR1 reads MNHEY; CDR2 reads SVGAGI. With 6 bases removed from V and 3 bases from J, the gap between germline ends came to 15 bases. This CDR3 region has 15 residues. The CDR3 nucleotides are TGTGCCAGCAGCTCCTTTGCAGGGGACAATCAGCCCCAGCATTTT. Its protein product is CASSSFAGDNQPQHF.

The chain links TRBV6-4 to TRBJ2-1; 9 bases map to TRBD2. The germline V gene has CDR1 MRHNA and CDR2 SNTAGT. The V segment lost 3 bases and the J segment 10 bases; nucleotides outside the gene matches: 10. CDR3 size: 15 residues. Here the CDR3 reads CASSDGSLAGMEQFF. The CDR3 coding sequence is TGTGCCAGCAGTGATGGGAGTCTAGCGGGGATGGAGCAGTTCTTC.

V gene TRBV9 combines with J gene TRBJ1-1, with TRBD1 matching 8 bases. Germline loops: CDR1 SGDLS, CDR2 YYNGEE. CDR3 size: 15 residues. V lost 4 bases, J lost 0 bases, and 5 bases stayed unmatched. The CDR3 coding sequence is TGTGCCAGCAGCCCCACAGGGGGACTGAACACTGAAGCTTTCTTT. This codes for CASSPTGGLNTEAFF. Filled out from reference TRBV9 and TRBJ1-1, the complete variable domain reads DSGVTQTPKHLITATGQRVTLRCSPRSGDLSVYWYQQSLDQGLQFLIQYYNGEERAKGNILERFSAQQFPDLHSELNLSSLELGDSALYFCASSPTGGLNTEAFFGQGTRLTVV.

The CDR3 DNA reads as TGTGCCAGCAGTTCGGAGATTAGGGAAGCTTTCTTT. Translation: CASSSEIREAFF. The rearrangement links TRBV6-5 to TRBJ1-1; no clear D gene. The CDR3 covers 12 residues. Per the germline V gene, CDR1 is MNHEY and CDR2 is SVGAGI. V lost 4 bases and J lost 8, with 11 bases in between.